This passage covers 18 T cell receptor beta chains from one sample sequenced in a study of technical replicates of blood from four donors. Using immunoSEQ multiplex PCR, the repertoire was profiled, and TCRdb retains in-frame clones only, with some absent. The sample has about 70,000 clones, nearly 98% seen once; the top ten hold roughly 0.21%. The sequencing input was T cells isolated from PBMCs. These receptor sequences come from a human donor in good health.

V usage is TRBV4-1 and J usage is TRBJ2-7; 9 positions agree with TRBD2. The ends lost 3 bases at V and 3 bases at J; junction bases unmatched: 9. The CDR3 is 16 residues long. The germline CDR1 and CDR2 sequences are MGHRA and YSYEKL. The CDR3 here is CASSHPGTSSYYEQYF. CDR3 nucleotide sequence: TGCGCCAGCAGCCATCCCGGGACTAGCAGTTACTACGAGCAGTACTTC.

This CDR3 is CASSINLQGKDYEQYF. The CDR3 nucleotides are TGTGCCAGCAGTATAAACCTACAGGGAAAGGACTACGAGCAGTACTTC. The chain employs TRBV27 and TRBJ2-7; D perhaps matches TRBD1 (6 bases). The CDR3 is 16 residues long. The V end lost 5 bases, the J end lost 3 bases, and 20 bases lay between the germline ends. Germline V lookup: CDR1 MNHEY, CDR2 SMNVEV (reference sequence).

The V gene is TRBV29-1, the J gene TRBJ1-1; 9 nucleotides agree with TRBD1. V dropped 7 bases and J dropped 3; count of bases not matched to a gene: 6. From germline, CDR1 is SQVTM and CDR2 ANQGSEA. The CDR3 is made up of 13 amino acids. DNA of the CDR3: TGCAGCGCCGCGACAGGGGGTGACACTGAAGCTTTCTTT. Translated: CSAATGGDTEAFF.

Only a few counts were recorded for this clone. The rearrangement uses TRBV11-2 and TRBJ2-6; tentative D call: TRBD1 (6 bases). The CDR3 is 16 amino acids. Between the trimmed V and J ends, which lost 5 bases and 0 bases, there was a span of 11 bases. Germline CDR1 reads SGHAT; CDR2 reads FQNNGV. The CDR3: CASSRTAGSGANVLTF. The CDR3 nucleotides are TGTGCCAGCAGCCGGACAGCCGGCTCTGGGGCCAACGTCCTGACTTTC.

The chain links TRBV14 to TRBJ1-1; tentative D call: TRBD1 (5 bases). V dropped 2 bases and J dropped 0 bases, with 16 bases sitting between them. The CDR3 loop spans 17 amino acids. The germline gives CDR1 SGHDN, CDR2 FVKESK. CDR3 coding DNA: TGTGCCAGCAGCCAACTTTTGGGGGGGGATCTGAACACTGAAGCTTTCTTT. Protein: CASSQLLGGDLNTEAFF.

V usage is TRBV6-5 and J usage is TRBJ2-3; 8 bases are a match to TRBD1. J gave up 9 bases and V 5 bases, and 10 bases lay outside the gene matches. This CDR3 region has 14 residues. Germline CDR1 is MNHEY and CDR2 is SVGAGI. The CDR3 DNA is TGTGCCAGCAGTCCGGACAGGGCATTAGGGACGCAGTATTTT. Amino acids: CASSPDRALGTQYF.

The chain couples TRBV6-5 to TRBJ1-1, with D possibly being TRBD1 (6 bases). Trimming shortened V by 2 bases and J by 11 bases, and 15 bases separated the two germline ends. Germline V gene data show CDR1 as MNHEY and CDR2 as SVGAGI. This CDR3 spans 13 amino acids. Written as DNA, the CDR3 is TGTGCCAGCAGTTACCGTCAGGGGATGTGGGCTTTCTTT. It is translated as CASSYRQGMWAFF.

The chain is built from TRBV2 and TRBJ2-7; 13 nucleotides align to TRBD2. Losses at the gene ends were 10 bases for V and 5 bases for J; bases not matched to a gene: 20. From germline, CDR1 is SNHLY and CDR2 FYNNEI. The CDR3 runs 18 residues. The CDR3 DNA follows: TGTGCCACCGAGGCGGGACTAGCGGGAATGGAGGGAGGGAACGAGCAGTACTTC. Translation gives CATEAGLAGMEGGNEQYF.

This chain's CDR3 is CASSEQVGPYEQYF. The DNA of the CDR3 is TGCGCCAGCAGTGAACAAGTGGGCCCCTACGAGCAGTACTTC. This sequence joins TRBV10-1 and TRBJ2-7; D gene ambiguous. There are 14 residues in the CDR3. With 3 bases removed from V and 2 bases from J, the gap between germline ends came to 11 bases. Germline assignment: CDR1 WNHNN and CDR2 SYGVQD (reference sequence).

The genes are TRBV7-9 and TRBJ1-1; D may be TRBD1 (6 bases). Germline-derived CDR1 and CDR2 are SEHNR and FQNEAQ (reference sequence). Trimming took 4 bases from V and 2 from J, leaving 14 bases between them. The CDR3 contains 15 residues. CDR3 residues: CASSSPGQKNTEAFF. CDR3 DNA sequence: TGTGCCAGCAGCTCCCCGGGACAAAAAAACACTGAAGCTTTCTTT. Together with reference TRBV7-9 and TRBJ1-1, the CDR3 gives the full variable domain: DTGVSQNPRHKITKRGQNVTFRCDPISEHNRLYWYRQTLGQGPEFLTYFQNEAQLEKSRLLSDRFSAERPKGSFSTLEIQRTEQGDSAMYLCASSSPGQKNTEAFFGQGTRLTVV.

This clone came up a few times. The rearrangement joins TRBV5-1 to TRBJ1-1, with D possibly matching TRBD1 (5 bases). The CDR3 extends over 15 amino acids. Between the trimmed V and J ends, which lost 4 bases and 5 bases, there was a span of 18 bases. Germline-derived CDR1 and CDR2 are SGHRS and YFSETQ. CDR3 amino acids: CASSPREGPGTEAFF. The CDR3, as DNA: TGCGCCAGCAGCCCGAGGGAGGGGCCGGGGACTGAAGCTTTCTTT.

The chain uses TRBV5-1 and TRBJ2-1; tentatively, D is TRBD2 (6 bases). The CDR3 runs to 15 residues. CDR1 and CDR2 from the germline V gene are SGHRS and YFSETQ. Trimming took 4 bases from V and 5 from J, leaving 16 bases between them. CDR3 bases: TGCGCCAGCAGCCCGGTGGGGGGAGGCGACAATGAGCAGTTCTTC. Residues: CASSPVGGGDNEQFF.

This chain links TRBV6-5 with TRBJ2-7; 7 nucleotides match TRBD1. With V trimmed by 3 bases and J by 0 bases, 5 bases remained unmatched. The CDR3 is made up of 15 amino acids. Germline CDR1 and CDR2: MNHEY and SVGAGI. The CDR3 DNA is TGTGCCAGCAGTTATACGGGGACAGACTCCTACGAGCAGTACTTC. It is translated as CASSYTGTDSYEQYF.

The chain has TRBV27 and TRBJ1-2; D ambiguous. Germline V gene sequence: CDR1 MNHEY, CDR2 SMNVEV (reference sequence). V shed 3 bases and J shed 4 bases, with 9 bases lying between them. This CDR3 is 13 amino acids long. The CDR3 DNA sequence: TGTGCCAGCAGTTTTGGTTACGGCTATGGCTACACCTTC. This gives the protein CASSFGYGYGYTF.

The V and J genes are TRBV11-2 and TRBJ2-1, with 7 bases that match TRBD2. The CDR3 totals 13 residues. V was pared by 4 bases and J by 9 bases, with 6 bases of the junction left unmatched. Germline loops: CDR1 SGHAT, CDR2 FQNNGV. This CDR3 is CASSWRWEGEQFF. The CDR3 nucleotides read TGTGCCAGCAGCTGGAGGTGGGAGGGTGAGCAGTTCTTC.

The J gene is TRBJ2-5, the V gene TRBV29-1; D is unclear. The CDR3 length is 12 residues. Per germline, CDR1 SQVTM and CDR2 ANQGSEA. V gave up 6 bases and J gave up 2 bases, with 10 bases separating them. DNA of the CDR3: TGCAGCGTCCCATCTCAGCAAGAGACCCAGTACTTC. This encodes CSVPSQQETQYF.

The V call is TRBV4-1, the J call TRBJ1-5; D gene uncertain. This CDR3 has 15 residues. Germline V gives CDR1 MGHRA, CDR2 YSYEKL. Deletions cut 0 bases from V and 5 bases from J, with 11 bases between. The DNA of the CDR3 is TGCGCCAGCAGCCAAGATCGAACAACCGATCAGCCCCAGCATTTT. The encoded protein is CASSQDRTTDQPQHF.

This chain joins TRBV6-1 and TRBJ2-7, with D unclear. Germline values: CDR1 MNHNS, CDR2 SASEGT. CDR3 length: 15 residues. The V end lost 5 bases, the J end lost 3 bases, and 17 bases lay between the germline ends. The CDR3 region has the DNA TGTGCCAGCAGTACCGACCCTATGGCGGTCTACGAGCAGTACTTC. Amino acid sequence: CASSTDPMAVYEQYF.